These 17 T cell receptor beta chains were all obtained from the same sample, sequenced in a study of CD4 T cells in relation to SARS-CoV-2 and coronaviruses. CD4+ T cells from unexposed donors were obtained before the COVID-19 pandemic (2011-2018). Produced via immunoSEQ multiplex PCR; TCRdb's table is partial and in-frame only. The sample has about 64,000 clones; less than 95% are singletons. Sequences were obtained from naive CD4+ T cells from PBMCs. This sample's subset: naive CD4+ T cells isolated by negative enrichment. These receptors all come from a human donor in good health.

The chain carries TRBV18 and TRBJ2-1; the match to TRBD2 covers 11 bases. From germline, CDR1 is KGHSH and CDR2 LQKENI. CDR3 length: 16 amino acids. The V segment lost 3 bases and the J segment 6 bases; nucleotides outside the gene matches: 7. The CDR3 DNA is TGTGCCAGCTCACCGACTAGCGGGAAAGGGAGCAATGAGCAGTTCTTC. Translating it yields CASSPTSGKGSNEQFF.

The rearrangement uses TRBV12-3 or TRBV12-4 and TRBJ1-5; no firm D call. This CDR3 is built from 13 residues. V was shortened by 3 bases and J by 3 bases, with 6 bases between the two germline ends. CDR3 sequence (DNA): TGTGCCAGCAGTTTGCAGATCAATCAGCCCCAGCATTTT. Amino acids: CASSLQINQPQHF.

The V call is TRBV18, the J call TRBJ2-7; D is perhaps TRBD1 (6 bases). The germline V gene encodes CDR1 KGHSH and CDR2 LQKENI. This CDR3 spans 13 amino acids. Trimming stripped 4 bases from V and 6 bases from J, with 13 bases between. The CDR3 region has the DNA TGTGCCAGCTCACAAACAGGGACAATCGAGCAGTACTTC. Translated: CASSQTGTIEQYF.

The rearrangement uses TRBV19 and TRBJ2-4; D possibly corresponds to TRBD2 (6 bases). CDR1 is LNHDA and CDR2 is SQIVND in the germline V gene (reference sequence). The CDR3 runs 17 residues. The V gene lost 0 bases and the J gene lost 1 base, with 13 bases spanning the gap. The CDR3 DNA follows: TGTGCCAGTAGTATAGATCGGGGGTGGGAGGCCAAAAACATTCAGTACTTC. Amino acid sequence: CASSIDRGWEAKNIQYF. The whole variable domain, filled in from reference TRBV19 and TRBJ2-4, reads DGGITQSPKYLFRKEGQNVTLSCEQNLNHDAMYWYRQDPGQGLRLIYYSQIVNDFQKGDIAEGYSVSREKKESFPLTVTSAQKNPTAFYLCASSIDRGWEAKNIQYFGAGTRLSVL.

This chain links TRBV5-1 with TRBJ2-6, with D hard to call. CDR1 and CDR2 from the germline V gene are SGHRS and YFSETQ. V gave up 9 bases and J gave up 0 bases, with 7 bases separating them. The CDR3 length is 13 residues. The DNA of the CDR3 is TGCGCCACAGGAACCTCTGGGGCCAACGTCCTGACTTTC. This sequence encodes CATGTSGANVLTF.

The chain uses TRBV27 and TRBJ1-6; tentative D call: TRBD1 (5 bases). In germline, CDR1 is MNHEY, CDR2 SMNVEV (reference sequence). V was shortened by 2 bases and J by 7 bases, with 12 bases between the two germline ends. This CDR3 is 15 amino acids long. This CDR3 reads CASSLGRGGNSPLHF. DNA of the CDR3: TGTGCCAGCAGTTTAGGAAGGGGAGGGAATTCACCCCTCCACTTT.

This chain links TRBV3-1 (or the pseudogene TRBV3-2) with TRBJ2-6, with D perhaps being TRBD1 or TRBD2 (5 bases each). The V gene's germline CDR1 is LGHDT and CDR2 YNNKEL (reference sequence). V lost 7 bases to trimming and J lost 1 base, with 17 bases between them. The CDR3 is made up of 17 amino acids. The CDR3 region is CASNQGPGISGANVLTF. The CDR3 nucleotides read TGTGCCAGCAATCAGGGACCAGGTATTTCTGGGGCCAACGTCCTGACTTTC.

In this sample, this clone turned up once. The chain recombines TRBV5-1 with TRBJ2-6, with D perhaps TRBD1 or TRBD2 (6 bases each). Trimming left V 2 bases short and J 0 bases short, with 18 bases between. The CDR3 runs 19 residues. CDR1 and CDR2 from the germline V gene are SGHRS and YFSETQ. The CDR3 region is CASSFRGGQVSSGANVLTF. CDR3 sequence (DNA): TGCGCCAGCAGCTTCCGTGGGGGGCAAGTGAGCTCTGGGGCCAACGTCCTGACTTTC.

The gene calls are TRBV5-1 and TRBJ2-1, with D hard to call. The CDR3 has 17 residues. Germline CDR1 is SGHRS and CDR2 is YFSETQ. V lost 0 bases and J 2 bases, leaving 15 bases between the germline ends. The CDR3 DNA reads TGCGCCAGCAGCTTGGGTTTTAGCCTGCTCCCCTACAATGAGCAGTTCTTC. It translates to CASSLGFSLLPYNEQFF.

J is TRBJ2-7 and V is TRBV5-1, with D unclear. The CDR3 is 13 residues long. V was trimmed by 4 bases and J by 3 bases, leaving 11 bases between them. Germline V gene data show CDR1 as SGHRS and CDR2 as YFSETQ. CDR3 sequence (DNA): TGCGCCAGCAGCCAGTCCATGGGCTACGAGCAGTACTTC. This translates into CASSQSMGYEQYF.

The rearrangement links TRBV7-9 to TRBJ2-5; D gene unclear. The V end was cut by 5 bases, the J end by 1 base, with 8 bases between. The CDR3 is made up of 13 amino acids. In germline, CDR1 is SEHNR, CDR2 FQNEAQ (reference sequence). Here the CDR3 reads CASSTFAQETQYF. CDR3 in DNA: TGTGCCAGCAGCACATTCGCCCAAGAGACCCAGTACTTC.

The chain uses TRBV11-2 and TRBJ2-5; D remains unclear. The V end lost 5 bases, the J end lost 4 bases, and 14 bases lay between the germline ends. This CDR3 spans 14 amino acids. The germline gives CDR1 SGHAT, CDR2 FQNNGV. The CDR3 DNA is TGTGCCAGCAGCCCAAGTTGGGTCGGAGAGACCCAGTACTTC. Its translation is CASSPSWVGETQYF.

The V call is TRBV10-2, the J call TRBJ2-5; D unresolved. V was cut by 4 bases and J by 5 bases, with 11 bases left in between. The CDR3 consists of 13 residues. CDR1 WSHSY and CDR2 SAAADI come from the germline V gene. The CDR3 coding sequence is TGCGCCAGCAGTGGAGGCTACGGGGAGACCCAGTACTTC. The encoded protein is CASSGGYGETQYF.

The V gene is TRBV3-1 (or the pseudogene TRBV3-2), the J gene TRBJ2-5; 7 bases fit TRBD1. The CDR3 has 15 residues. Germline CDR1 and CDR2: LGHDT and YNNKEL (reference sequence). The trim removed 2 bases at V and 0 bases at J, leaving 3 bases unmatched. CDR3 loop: CASSQRGQYQETQYF. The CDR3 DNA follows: TGTGCCAGCAGCCAACGGGGACAGTACCAAGAGACCCAGTACTTC.

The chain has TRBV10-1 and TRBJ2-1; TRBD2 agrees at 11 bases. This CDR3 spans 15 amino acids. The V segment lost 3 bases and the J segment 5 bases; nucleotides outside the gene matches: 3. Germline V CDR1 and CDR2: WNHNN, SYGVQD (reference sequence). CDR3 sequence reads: CASSEGTSGDNEQFF. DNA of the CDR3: TGCGCCAGCAGTGAAGGGACTAGCGGCGACAATGAGCAGTTCTTC.

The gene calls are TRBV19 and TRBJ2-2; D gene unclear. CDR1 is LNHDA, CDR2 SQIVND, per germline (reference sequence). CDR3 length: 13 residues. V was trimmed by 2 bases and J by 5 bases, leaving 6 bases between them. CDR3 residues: CASSIQRTGELFF. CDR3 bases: TGTGCCAGTAGTATACAGCGAACCGGGGAGCTGTTTTTT.

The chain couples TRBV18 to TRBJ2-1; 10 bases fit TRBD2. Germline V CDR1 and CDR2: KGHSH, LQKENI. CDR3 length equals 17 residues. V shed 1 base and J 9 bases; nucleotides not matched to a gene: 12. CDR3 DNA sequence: TGTGCCAGCTCACCACATGATAGGCTAGCGGGAGACGGTGAGCAGTTCTTC. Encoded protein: CASSPHDRLAGDGEQFF. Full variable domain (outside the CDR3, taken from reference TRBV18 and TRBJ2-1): NAGVMQNPRHLVRRRGQEARLRCSPMKGHSHVYWYRQLPEEGLKFMVYLQKENIIDESGMPKERFSAEFPKEGPSILRIQQVVRGDSAAYFCASSPHDRLAGDGEQFFGPGTRLTVL.